Listed below are T cell receptor beta chains from one sample, sequenced in a study of blood T cell repertoires in COVID-19. Some clones are missing from TCRdb's copy, which holds only in-frame ones; the method was immunoSEQ multiplex PCR. The data contain some 99,000 clones, about nine tenths of them singletons. Sequenced material: peripheral blood. The source of these receptors is a human donor in a cohort sampled during active COVID-19. Both conserved end residues are part of each CDR3. A D gene is named only where the DNA matches it firmly.

v_gene: TRBV19; j_gene: TRBJ2-2; d_gene: -; CDR3nt: TGTGCCAGTAGTACCTTCACCGGGGAGCTGTTTTTT; CDR3aa: CASSTFTGELFF
v_gene: TRBV5-1; j_gene: TRBJ2-1; d_gene: TRBD2; CDR3nt: TGCGCCAGCAGCTCACATAGCGGGGGGGCGCTTGAGCAGTTCTTC; CDR3aa: CASSSHSGGALEQFF
v_gene: TRBV6-2/TRBV6-3; j_gene: TRBJ2-1; d_gene: TRBD2; CDR3nt: TGTGCCAGCAGTTACTCGACGGGAACTAGCGGGAGGTTCTATGAGCAGTTCTTC; CDR3aa: CASSYSTGTSGRFYEQFF
v_gene: TRBV19; j_gene: TRBJ2-5; d_gene: -; CDR3nt: TGTGCCAGTAGTATAGGTGCAGGGGCTATGGAGACCCAGTACTTC; CDR3aa: CASSIGAGAMETQYF
v_gene: TRBV6-2/TRBV6-3; j_gene: TRBJ2-7; d_gene: TRBD2; CDR3nt: TGTGCCAGCAGTTCAAGACTAGCGGGAGCCAACGAGCAGTACTTC; CDR3aa: CASSSRLAGANEQYF
v_gene: TRBV7-2; j_gene: TRBJ2-1; d_gene: -; CDR3nt: TGTGCCAGCAGCTTAGGTATGCCAGTTTTGAATGAGCAGTTCTTC; CDR3aa: CASSLGMPVLNEQFF
v_gene: TRBV20-1; j_gene: TRBJ1-1; d_gene: -; CDR3nt: TGCAGTGCCCAAGAGTTTGAAGCTTTCTTT; CDR3aa: CSAQEFEAFF
v_gene: TRBV3-1/TRBV3-2; j_gene: TRBJ1-1; d_gene: -; CDR3nt: TGTGCCAGCAGCCCCCGGGTAAACACTGAAGCTTTCTTT; CDR3aa: CASSPRVNTEAFF
v_gene: TRBV27; j_gene: TRBJ2-5; d_gene: TRBD1; CDR3nt: TGTGCCAGCAGTTTGTTTGGGACAGGGGGAGAGACCCAGTACTTC; CDR3aa: CASSLFGTGGETQYF
v_gene: TRBV2; j_gene: TRBJ2-7; d_gene: -; CDR3nt: TGTGCCAGCAGTGAAGGTCTAGCGCATACCTACGAGCAGTACTTC; CDR3aa: CASSEGLAHTYEQYF